The source of this T cell receptor beta chain is a study of T cell responses to AZD1222 COVID-19 vaccine. The germline V and J ends were trimmed by 2 bases and 5 bases, with 11 bases remaining between them. Germline V gene lookup returns CDR1 KGHDR and CDR2 SFDVKD. CDR3 length: 15 amino acids. This clone was observed a single time. Sequenced by immunoSEQ multiplex PCR; TCRdb stores in-frame clones only, minus some. This table holds 130,000 to 150,000 clones, approximately 90% found once. The TCR originated in an adult in good health. The sample here was peripheral blood, taken on day 0 of AZD1222 vaccination. The V gene is TRBV24-1, the J gene TRBJ2-2; maybe TRBD2 (5 bases). The CDR3 is CATSDSGSGTGELFF. In DNA, the CDR3 is TGTGCCACCAGTGATTCGGGATCGGGAACCGGGGAGCTGTTTTTT.